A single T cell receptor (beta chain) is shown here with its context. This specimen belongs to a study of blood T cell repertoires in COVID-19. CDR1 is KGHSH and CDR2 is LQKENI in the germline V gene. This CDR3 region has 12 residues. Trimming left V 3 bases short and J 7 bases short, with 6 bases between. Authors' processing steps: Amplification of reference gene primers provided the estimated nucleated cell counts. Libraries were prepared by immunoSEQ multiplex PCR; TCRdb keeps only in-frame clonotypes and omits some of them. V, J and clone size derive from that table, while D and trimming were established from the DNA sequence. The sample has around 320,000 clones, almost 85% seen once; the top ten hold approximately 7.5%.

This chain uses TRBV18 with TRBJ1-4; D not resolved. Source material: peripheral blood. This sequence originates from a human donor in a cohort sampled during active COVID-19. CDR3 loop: CASSPAFEKLFF. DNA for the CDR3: TGTGCCAGCTCACCCGCGTTTGAAAAACTGTTTTTT. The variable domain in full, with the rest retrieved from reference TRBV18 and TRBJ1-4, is NAGVMQNPRHLVRRRGQEARLRCSPMKGHSHVYWYRQLPEEGLKFMVYLQKENIIDESGMPKERFSAEFPKEGPSILRIQQVVRGDSAAYFCASSPAFEKLFFGSGTQLSVL.